This T cell receptor beta chain was sequenced in a study of early T cells in non-severe SARS-CoV-2 infection. Study overall: Unsorted whole blood bulk RNA was sequenced, with unpaired chains.

MiXCR, applied by TCRdb to the 5' RACE reads, yields one record per CDR3 protein. The sample lists about 35,000 distinct CDR3 sequences, 5.5% to 7% seen once, with 4% to 5.5% in the top ten. This clonotype occurred many times. The germline gives CDR1 MNHEY, CDR2 SVGEGT. V lost 2 bases and J lost 2; bases outside the gene matches: 6. There are 16 residues in the CDR3. The rearrangement uses TRBV6-2 or TRBV6-3 and TRBJ2-7; TRBD1 aligns across 10 bases. The sample here was whole blood, taken at baseline. The receptor's source is an adult who was a healthcare worker with PCR-confirmed SARS-CoV-2 infection or an uninfected control (not recorded which). CDR3: CASSYAAGTGAYEQYF. CDR3 DNA sequence: TGTGCCAGCAGTTACGCAGCCGGGACAGGGGCCTACGAGCAGTACTTC.